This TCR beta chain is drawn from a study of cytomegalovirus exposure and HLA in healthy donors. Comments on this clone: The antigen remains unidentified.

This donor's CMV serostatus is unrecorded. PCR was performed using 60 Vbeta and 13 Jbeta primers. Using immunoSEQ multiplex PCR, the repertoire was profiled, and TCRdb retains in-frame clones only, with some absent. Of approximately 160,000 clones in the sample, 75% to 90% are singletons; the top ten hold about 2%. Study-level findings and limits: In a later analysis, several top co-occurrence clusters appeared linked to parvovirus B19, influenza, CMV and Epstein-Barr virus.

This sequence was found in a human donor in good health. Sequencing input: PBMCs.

CDR3: CASSAYRVPGRETQYF. CDR3 coding DNA: TGTGCCAGCAGCGCATACCGGGTCCCTGGGAGGGAGACCCAGTACTTC. The rearrangement links TRBV7-8 to TRBJ2-5; D might be TRBD2 (6 bases). CDR3 length: 16 amino acids. Trimming removed 5 bases at V and 5 bases at J, with 21 bases between. Germline values: CDR1 SGHVS, CDR2 FQNEAQ.